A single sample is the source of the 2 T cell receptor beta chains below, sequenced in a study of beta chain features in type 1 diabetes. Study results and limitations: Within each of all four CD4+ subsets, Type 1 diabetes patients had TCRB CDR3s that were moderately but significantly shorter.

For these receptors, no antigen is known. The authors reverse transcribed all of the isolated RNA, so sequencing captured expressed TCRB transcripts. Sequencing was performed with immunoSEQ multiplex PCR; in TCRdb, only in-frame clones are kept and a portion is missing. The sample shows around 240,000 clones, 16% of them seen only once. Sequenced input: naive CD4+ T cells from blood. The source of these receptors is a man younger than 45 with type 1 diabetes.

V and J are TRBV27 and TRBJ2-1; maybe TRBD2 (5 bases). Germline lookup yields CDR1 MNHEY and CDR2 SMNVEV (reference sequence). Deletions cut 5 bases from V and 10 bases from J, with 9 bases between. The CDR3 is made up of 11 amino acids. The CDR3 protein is CASSAREEQFF. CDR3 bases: TGTGCCAGCAGTGCGAGGGAAGAGCAGTTCTTC.

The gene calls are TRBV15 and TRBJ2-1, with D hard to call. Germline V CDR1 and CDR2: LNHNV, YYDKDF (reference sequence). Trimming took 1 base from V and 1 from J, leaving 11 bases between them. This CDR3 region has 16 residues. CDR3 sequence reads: CATSRVEGISYNEQFF. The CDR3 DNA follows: TGTGCCACCAGCAGAGTGGAAGGGATTTCCTACAATGAGCAGTTCTTC.